This T cell receptor (beta chain) was observed in a study of T cell responses to AZD1222 COVID-19 vaccine. TCRdb keeps only in-frame clones here, not all; method: immunoSEQ multiplex PCR. Of more than 150,000 clones listed, around nine tenths were seen once; the top ten hold approximately 0.49%. CDR1 and CDR2 (germline): SGHNT, YYREEE (reference sequence). This CDR3 is built from 14 residues. The V end lost 5 bases, the J end lost 1 base, and 12 bases lay between the germline ends. This receptor was identified in an adult in good health. The rearrangement uses TRBV5-4 and TRBJ2-5; TRBD1 might be the D (5 bases). Specimen: peripheral blood, collected on day 0 of AZD1222 vaccination. This chain's CDR3 is CASSSRVLQETQYF. The CDR3 DNA sequence: TGTGCCAGCAGTTCCAGGGTGCTCCAAGAGACCCAGTACTTC.